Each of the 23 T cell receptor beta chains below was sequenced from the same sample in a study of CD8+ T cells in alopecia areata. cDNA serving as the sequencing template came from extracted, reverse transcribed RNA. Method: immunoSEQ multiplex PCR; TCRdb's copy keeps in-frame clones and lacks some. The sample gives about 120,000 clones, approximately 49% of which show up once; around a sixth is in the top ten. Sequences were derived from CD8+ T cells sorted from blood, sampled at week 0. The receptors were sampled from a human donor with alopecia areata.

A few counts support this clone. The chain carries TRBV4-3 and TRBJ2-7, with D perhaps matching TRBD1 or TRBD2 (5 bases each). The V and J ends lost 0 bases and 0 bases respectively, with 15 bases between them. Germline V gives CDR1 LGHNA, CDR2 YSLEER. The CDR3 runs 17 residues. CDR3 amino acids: CASSQDATGTGSYEQYF. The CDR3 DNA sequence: TGCGCCAGCAGCCAAGATGCTACGGGGACGGGCTCCTACGAGCAGTACTTC.

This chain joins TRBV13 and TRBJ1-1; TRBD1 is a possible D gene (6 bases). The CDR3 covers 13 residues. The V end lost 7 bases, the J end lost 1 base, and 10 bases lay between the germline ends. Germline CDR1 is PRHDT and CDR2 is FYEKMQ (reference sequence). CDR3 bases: TGTGCCAGCATAGGGGGAGGGAACACTGAAGCTTTCTTT. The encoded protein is CASIGGGNTEAFF.

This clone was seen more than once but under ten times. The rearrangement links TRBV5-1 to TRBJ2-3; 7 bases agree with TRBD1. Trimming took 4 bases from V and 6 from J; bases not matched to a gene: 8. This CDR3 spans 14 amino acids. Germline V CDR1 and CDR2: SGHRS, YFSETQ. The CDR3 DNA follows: TGCGCCAGCAGCACAGGGGACCCACGGGATACGCAGTATTTT. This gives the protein CASSTGDPRDTQYF.

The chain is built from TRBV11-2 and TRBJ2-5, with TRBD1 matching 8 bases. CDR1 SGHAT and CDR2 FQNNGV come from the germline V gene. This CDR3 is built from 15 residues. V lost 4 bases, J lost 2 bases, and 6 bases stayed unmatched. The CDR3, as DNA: TGTGCCAGCAGCTATATACAGGGGGGACAAGAGACCCAGTACTTC. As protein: CASSYIQGGQETQYF. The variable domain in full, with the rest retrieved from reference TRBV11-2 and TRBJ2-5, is EAGVAQSPRYKIIEKRQSVAFWCNPISGHATLYWYQQILGQGPKLLIQFQNNGVVDDSQLPKDRFSAERLKGVDSTLKIQPAKLEDSAVYLCASSYIQGGQETQYFGPGTRLLVL.

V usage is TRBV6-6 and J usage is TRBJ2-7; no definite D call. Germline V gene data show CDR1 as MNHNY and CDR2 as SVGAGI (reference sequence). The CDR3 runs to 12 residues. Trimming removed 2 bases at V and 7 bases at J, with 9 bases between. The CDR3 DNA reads TGTGCCAGCAGTTACGCGCTTTGGGAGCAGTACTTC. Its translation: CASSYALWEQYF.

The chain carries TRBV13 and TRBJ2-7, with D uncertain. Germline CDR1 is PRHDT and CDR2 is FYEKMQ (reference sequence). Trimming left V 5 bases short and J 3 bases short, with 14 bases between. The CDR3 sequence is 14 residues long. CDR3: CASSRRGEFYEQYF. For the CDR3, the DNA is TGTGCCAGCAGCCGCCGAGGCGAATTCTACGAGCAGTACTTC.

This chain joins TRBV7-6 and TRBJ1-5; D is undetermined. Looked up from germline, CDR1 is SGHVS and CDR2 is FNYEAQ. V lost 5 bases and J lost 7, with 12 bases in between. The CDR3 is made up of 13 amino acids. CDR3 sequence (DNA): TGTGCCAGCAGCCCAGGCGTGGACCAGCCCCAGCATTTT. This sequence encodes CASSPGVDQPQHF.

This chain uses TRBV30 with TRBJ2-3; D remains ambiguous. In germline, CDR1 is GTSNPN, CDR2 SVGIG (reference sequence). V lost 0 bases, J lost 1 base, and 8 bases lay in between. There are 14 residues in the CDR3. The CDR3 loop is CAWSVVAGTDTQYF. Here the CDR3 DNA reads TGTGCCTGGAGTGTAGTAGCTGGCACAGATACGCAGTATTTT.

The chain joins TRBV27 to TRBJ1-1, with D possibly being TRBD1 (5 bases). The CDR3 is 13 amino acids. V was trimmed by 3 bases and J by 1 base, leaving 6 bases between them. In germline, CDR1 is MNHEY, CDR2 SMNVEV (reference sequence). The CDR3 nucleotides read TGTGCCAGCAGTTTGGACACGAACACTGAAGCTTTCTTT. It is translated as CASSLDTNTEAFF.

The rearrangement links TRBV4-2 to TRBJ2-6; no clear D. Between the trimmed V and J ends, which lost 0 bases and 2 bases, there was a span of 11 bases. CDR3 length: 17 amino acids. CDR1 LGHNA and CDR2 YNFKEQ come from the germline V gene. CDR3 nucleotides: TGTGCCAGCAGCCAAGAGCTGACGGTGGCTGGGGCCAACGTCCTGACTTTC. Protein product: CASSQELTVAGANVLTF.

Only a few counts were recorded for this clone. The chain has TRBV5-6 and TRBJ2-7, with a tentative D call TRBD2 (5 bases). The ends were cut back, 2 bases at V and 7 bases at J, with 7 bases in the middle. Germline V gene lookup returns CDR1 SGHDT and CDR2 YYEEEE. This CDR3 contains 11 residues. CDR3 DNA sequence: TGTGCCAGCAGCTTAACGGGAGAGCAGTACTTC. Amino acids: CASSLTGEQYF.

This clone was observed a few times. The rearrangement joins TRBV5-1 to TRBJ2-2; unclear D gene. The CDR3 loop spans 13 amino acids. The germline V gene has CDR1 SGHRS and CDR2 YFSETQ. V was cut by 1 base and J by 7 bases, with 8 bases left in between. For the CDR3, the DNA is TGCGCCAGCAGCTTGTGGTGGAACGGGGAGCTGTTTTTT. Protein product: CASSLWWNGELFF.

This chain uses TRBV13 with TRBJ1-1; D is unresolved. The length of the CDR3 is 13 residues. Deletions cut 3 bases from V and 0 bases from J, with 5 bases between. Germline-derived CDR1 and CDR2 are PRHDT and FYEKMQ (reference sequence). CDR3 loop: CASSFAMNTEAFF. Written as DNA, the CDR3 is TGTGCCAGCAGCTTTGCAATGAACACTGAAGCTTTCTTT.

The CDR3 is CAWRDPDTSYEQYF. CDR3 bases: TGTGCCTGGAGAGACCCTGATACTTCCTACGAGCAGTACTTC. The chain combines TRBV30 with TRBJ2-7; D gene unclear. Germline values: CDR1 GTSNPN, CDR2 SVGIG (reference sequence). Trimming removed 3 bases from V and 1 base from J, with 13 bases in between. This CDR3 region has 14 residues.

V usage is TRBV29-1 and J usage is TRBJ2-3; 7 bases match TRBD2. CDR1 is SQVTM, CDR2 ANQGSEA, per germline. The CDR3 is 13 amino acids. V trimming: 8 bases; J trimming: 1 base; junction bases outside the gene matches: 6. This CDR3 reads CSSRGGGTDTQYF. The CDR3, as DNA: TGCAGCTCCCGGGGAGGGGGCACAGATACGCAGTATTTT.

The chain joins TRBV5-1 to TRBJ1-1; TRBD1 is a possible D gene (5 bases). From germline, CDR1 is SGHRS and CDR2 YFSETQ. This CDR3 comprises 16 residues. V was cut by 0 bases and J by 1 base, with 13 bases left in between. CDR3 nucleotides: TGCGCCAGCAGCTTGGCCCGGGGGTTAGCGAACACTGAAGCTTTCTTT. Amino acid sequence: CASSLARGLANTEAFF. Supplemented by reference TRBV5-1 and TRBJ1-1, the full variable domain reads KAGVTQTPRYLIKTRGQQVTLSCSPISGHRSVSWYQQTPGQGLQFLFEYFSETQRNKGNFPGRFSGRQFSNSRSEMNVSTLELGDSALYLCASSLARGLANTEAFFGQGTRLTVV.

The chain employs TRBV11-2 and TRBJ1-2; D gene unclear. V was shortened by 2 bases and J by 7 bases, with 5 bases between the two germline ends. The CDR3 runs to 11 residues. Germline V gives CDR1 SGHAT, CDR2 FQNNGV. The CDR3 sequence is CASSLPLGYTF. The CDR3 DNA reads TGTGCCAGCAGCTTACCTCTTGGCTACACCTTC.

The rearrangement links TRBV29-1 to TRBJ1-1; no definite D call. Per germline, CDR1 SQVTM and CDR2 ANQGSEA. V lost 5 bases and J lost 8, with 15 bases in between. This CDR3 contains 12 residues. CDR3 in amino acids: CSVNPGMEEAFF. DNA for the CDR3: TGCAGCGTTAACCCGGGGATGGAAGAAGCTTTCTTT.

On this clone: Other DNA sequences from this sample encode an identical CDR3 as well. CDR3 in DNA: TGCGCCAGCAGCTTGCGGGGTATCACAGATACGCAGTATTTT. Translated: CASSLRGITDTQYF. The V and J genes are TRBV5-1 and TRBJ2-3; perhaps TRBD2 as D (5 bases). CDR1 SGHRS and CDR2 YFSETQ come from the germline V gene. Trimming removed 1 base from V and 2 bases from J, with 8 bases in between. The CDR3 spans 14 residues.

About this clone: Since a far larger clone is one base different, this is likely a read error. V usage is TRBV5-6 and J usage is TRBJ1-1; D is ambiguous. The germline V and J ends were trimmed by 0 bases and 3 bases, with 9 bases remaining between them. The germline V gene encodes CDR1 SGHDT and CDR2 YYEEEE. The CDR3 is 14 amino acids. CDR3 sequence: CASSLVGSDTEAFF. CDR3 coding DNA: TGTGCCAGCAGCTTGGTTGGATCTGACACTGAAGCTTTCTTT.

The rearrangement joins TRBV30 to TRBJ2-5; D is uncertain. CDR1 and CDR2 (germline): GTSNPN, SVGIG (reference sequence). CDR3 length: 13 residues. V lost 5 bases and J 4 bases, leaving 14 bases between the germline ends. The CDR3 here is CAWGPGSVETQYF. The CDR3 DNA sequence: TGTGCCTGGGGACCGGGTAGTGTAGAGACCCAGTACTTC.

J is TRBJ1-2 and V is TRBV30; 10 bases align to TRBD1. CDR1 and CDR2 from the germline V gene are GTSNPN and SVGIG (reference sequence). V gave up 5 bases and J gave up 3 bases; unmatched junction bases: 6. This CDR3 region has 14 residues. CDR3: CAWSHGTGDYGYTF. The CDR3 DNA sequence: TGTGCCTGGTCGCATGGGACAGGGGACTATGGCTACACCTTC.

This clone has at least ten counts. The CDR3 region has the DNA TGTGCCAGCAAAACAGGGAAGAACACTGAAGCTTTCTTT. It yields the protein CASKTGKNTEAFF. The gene calls are TRBV2 and TRBJ1-1; D might be TRBD1 (6 bases). This CDR3 is 13 amino acids long. Trimming left V 7 bases short and J 1 base short, with 10 bases between. The germline gives CDR1 SNHLY, CDR2 FYNNEI.